A single sample is the source of the 14 T cell receptor beta chains below, sequenced in a study of low-dose radiotherapy and immunotherapy resistance in tumors. Covering alpha and beta chains, TRAV- and TRBV-specific primers were used for the first-strand cDNA. It was with a constant-region primer and a V-primer adapter that TCRs were amplified over approximately 18 PCR cycles. TCRdb reprocessed the reads via MiXCR and lists one record per CDR3 protein. Seen here are tens of thousands of distinct CDR3 sequences, about 20% observed once, and the top ten hold around 13%. Time point denoted: after trial treatment. This sample's treatment: LDRT plus nivolumab, ipilimumab, low-dose cyclophosphamide and aspirin (RACIN trial). The sequences come from PBMCs, collected after low-dose radiotherapy plus immunotherapy. The origin of the receptors is a female donor with ovarian cancer.

This clonotype is a singleton in its sample. The DNA is omitted, as the CDR3 cannot be located on it reliably, and the CDR3 follows TCRdb's listing. The chain carries TRBV15 and TRBJ2-2; the listed D gene, TRBD1, was not tested against the DNA. The CDR3 is 17 amino acids in total, end residues counted. CDR1 is LNHNV and CDR2 is YYDKDF in the germline V gene (reference sequence). The CDR3: CATSRDLTGSTGELFFF.

At least ten counts were recorded for this clonotype. The rearrangement uses TRBV4-1 and TRBJ2-5; D is undetermined. With 4 bases removed from V and 1 base from J, the gap between germline ends came to 13 bases. Germline V CDR1 and CDR2: MGHRA, YSYEKL. CDR3 length: 15 amino acids. CDR3 bases: TGCGCCAGCAGCCCCGTCCCCCAGCCCCAAGAGACCCAGTACTTC. Its translation is CASSPVPQPQETQYF.

This clonotype has ten or more counts. V and J are TRBV29-1 and TRBJ2-3; no clear D. This CDR3 has 15 residues. Trimming shortened V by 4 bases and J by 5 bases, and 19 bases separated the two germline ends. CDR1 and CDR2 from the germline V gene are SQVTM and ANQGSEA. CDR3 region: CSVAILADSQDTQYF. The CDR3 bases are TGCAGCGTTGCTATTTTGGCAGACTCACAAGATACGCAGTATTTT.

This clonotype was detected many times. V is TRBV5-4 and J is TRBJ2-1; D possibly matches TRBD1 or TRBD2 (5 bases each). CDR3 length: 15 residues. Trimming shortened V by 4 bases and J by 5 bases, and 16 bases separated the two germline ends. The germline V gene has CDR1 SGHNT and CDR2 YYREEE (reference sequence). CDR3 nucleotide sequence: TGTGCCAGCAGCCCGCGCCAGAGGGGAAACAATGAGCAGTTCTTC. The encoded protein is CASSPRQRGNNEQFF.

This clonotype came up many times. The CDR3 DNA reads TGTGCCAGCAGCTTAGCCAGCGGGAGATCAGAAGATACGCAGTATTTT. It translates to CASSLASGRSEDTQYF. J is TRBJ2-3 and V is TRBV7-9; the match to TRBD2 covers 8 bases. V lost 0 bases and J lost 5; bases outside the gene matches: 7. The CDR3 is made up of 16 amino acids. Germline V gives CDR1 SEHNR, CDR2 FQNEAQ (reference sequence).

This clonotype appeared many times. This rearrangement joins TRBV2 to TRBJ1-1; D is possibly TRBD1 (6 bases). Trimming shortened V by 8 bases and J by 0 bases, and 10 bases separated the two germline ends. The CDR3 extends over 13 amino acids. Per germline, CDR1 SNHLY and CDR2 FYNNEI. The CDR3 sequence: CASLTGLNTEAFF. DNA of the CDR3: TGTGCCAGCCTCACAGGGCTGAACACTGAAGCTTTCTTT.

In its sample, this clonotype was seen many times. The V gene is TRBV6-1, the J gene TRBJ2-5; D is perhaps TRBD2 (5 bases). The V gene's germline CDR1 is MNHNS and CDR2 SASEGT. The CDR3 covers 12 residues. Trimming removed 5 bases from V and 3 bases from J, with 7 bases in between. CDR3 sequence reads: CASSYGEETQYF. The CDR3 DNA reads as TGTGCCAGCAGTTACGGGGAAGAGACCCAGTACTTC.

There are many counts of this clonotype. V gene TRBV24-1 combines with J gene TRBJ2-1; a possible D gene is TRBD1 (6 bases). The V gene lost 2 bases and the J gene lost 10 bases, with 17 bases spanning the gap. The CDR3 runs to 15 residues. Germline lookup yields CDR1 KGHDR and CDR2 SFDVKD. DNA of the CDR3: TGTGCCACCAGTGATTCCACGGGGACACCATCGGAGCAGTTCTTC. Translating it yields CATSDSTGTPSEQFF.

At least ten counts were recorded for this clonotype. This sequence joins TRBV5-1 and TRBJ2-7, with D possibly matching TRBD2 (5 bases). CDR1 SGHRS and CDR2 YFSETQ come from the germline V gene. The CDR3 spans 14 residues. V was clipped by 2 bases and J by 5 bases, with 14 bases between them. CDR3: CASSFTSRGDEQYF. The CDR3, as DNA: TGCGCCAGCAGCTTTACCAGCCGGGGTGACGAGCAGTACTTC.

This clonotype came up many times. V and J are TRBV28 and TRBJ2-4, with D tentatively TRBD2 (6 bases). Trimming stripped 7 bases from V and 5 bases from J, with 12 bases between. Germline CDR1 is MDHEN and CDR2 is SYDVKM. This CDR3 contains 13 residues. The CDR3 here is CASIAGTENIQYF. The CDR3 DNA is TGTGCCAGCATCGCCGGGACTGAAAACATTCAGTACTTC. The variable domain in full, with the rest retrieved from reference TRBV28 and TRBJ2-4, is DVKVTQSSRYLVKRTGEKVFLECVQDMDHENMFWYRQDPGLGLRLIYFSYDVKMKEKGDIPEGYSVSREKKERFSLILESASTNQTSMYLCASIAGTENIQYFGAGTRLSVL.

This clonotype was recorded at least ten times. This chain uses TRBV21-1 with TRBJ2-1; the listed D gene, TRBD1, was not tested against the DNA. TRBV21-1 is flagged as a pseudogene. This CDR3 region has 17 residues. CDR3 nucleotide sequence: TGTGCCAGCAACCCGCCGTTTGGTCGGGGGGACAACAATGAGCAGTTCTTC. The encoded protein is CASNPPFGRGDNNEQFF.

The sample holds many counts of this clonotype. V gene TRBV28 combines with J gene TRBJ1-4; no firm D call. V lost 3 bases to trimming and J lost 0 bases, with 8 bases between them. Germline-derived CDR1 and CDR2 are MDHEN and SYDVKM. CDR3 length equals 15 residues. The CDR3 reads CASSFFPATNEKLFF. CDR3 bases: TGTGCCAGCAGTTTCTTCCCTGCAACTAATGAAAAACTGTTTTTT.

This clonotype was seen a handful of times. This may arise from a read error, as a much more abundant clone is one base away. The chain links TRBV20-1 to TRBJ1-2; D gene unclear. Trimming stripped 6 bases from V and 4 bases from J, with 18 bases between. CDR1 and CDR2 (germline): DFQATT, SNEGSKA (reference sequence). The CDR3 is made up of 14 amino acids. The CDR3 loop is CSAPRVPLSYGYTF. The CDR3 region has the DNA TGCAGTGCGCCTCGGGTTCCCCTTAGCTATGGCTACACCTTC.

About this clonotype: This may be a read error: a much more frequent sequence differs by one nucleotide. V and J are TRBV7-2 and TRBJ2-1; the D call may be TRBD1 or TRBD2 (5 bases each). Germline V CDR1 and CDR2: SGHTA, FQGNSA. The ends were cut back, 5 bases at V and 4 bases at J, with 18 bases in the middle. The CDR3 runs 16 residues. For the CDR3, the DNA is TGTGCCAGCAGCCGGGCTTCCGGGACGTATTACAATGAGCAGTTCTTC. Translated, it gives CASSRASGTYYNEQFF. The whole variable domain, remainder taken from reference TRBV7-2 and TRBJ2-1, is GAGVSQSPSNKVTEKGKDVELRCDPISGHTALYWYRQSLGQGLEFLIYFQGNSAPDKSGLPSDRFSAERTGGSVSTLTIQRTQQEDSAVYLCASSRASGTYYNEQFFGPGTRLTVL.